This T cell receptor (beta chain) was sequenced for a study of blood T cell repertoires in COVID-19. About the study: COVID-19 samples, acute and convalescent, were from the United States, Italy and Spain.

Methods used by the authors: Nucleated cell number was recorded as an estimate derived from reference gene primer amplification. The data were produced by immunoSEQ multiplex PCR, yet TCRdb's version contains in-frame clones alone and is incomplete. V, J and clone size are taken as reported in that table, and D and trimming were inferred from the DNA itself. The sample has a few hundred thousand clones, over 75% seen once; the top ten hold almost 3%. Germline V gives CDR1 SGHAT, CDR2 FQNNGV. This CDR3 comprises 16 residues. V lost 5 bases and J lost 5; bases outside the gene matches: 8. In assigning cohorts, the study relied on participant-reported clinical history.

V and J are TRBV11-2 and TRBJ2-1; 11 bases agree with TRBD2. This clonotype was obtained from a woman under 40 who had recovered from COVID-19. Sequenced material: PBMCs or T cells enriched from blood (not recorded which). CDR3 residues: CASSLPGLAVNNEQFF. CDR3 in DNA: TGTGCCAGCAGCCTACCGGGACTAGCGGTCAACAATGAGCAGTTCTTC.